These 20 T cell receptor beta chains originate from one sample sequenced in a study of shared clonotypes between healthy human individuals. Sequencing used immunoSEQ multiplex PCR; TCRdb keeps in-frame clones, though not all of them. The sample carries 550,000 to 600,000 clones, roughly 98% recorded once. The naive CD8 subset, CD45RO-negative cells positively selected for CCR7, excluded terminally differentiated effector memory CD45RA+ cells. Sequenced: naive CD8+ T cells sorted from blood. These receptors all come from a man aged 25-40 years in good health.

The chain employs TRBV10-3 and TRBJ2-7; 7 nucleotides align to TRBD1. This CDR3 comprises 13 residues. V was pared by 3 bases and J by 3 bases, with 2 bases of the junction left unmatched. Germline loops: CDR1 ENHRY, CDR2 SYGVKD. For the CDR3, the DNA is TGTGCCATCAGTGATTCAGGGGGCTACGAGCAGTACTTC. This codes for CAISDSGGYEQYF.

The rearrangement links TRBV6-1 to TRBJ2-7; TRBD2 matches 8 bases. The V and J ends lost 4 bases and 4 bases, in that order; junction bases with no gene match: 6. This CDR3 is built from 14 residues. The germline V gene encodes CDR1 MNHNS and CDR2 SASEGT. CDR3 protein: CASSVPGGRYEQYF. CDR3 nucleotide sequence: TGTGCCAGCAGTGTGCCGGGGGGGAGGTACGAGCAGTACTTC.

The chain has TRBV6-5 and TRBJ2-7; D remains unclear. The CDR3 is 15 residues long. V was clipped by 2 bases and J by 2 bases, with 13 bases between them. Germline CDR1 reads MNHEY; CDR2 reads SVGAGI. CDR3 nucleotide sequence: TGTGCCAGCAGTTACGGGGTGAGCTACGCCTACGAGCAGTACTTC. Encoded protein: CASSYGVSYAYEQYF.

The chain joins TRBV6-4 to TRBJ2-1, with 7 bases matching TRBD1. J gave up 4 bases and V 2 bases, and 5 bases lay outside the gene matches. The CDR3 is made up of 15 amino acids. Germline V gene data show CDR1 as MRHNA and CDR2 as SNTAGT. Here the CDR3 DNA reads TGTGCCAGCAGTGACGCACGACAGGGATACAATGAGCAGTTCTTC. It specifies CASSDARQGYNEQFF.

The chain couples TRBV18 to TRBJ2-3; D might be TRBD2 (5 bases). V lost 4 bases and J lost 2, with 13 bases in between. The CDR3 loop spans 15 amino acids. Germline CDR1 KGHSH, CDR2 LQKENI. Written as DNA, the CDR3 is TGTGCCAGCTCACGACCCTCGGGGAACACAGATACGCAGTATTTT. It specifies CASSRPSGNTDTQYF.

This chain joins TRBV5-5 and TRBJ2-7, with 9 bases matching TRBD1. V dropped 3 bases and J dropped 4; count of bases not matched to a gene: 8. The CDR3 has 15 residues. The germline gives CDR1 SGHKS, CDR2 YYEKEE (reference sequence). CDR3 protein: CASSSYRDRDYEQYF. For the CDR3, the DNA is TGTGCCAGCAGCTCTTACCGGGACAGGGATTACGAGCAGTACTTC.

V usage is TRBV11-2 and J usage is TRBJ2-6; D may match TRBD1 or TRBD2 (5 bases each). The V end lost 1 base, the J end lost 3 bases, and 7 bases lay between the germline ends. The germline V gene has CDR1 SGHAT and CDR2 FQNNGV. The CDR3 is 15 residues long. For the CDR3, the DNA is TGTGCCAGCAGCTTAGCGGGGCTTGGGGCCAACGTCCTGACTTTC. Its protein is CASSLAGLGANVLTF.

This chain uses TRBV28 with TRBJ2-7; 10 positions agree with TRBD2. This CDR3 has 15 amino acids. Germline CDR1 reads MDHEN; CDR2 reads SYDVKM. The ends lost 4 bases at V and 6 bases at J; junction bases unmatched: 9. CDR3 nucleotides: TGTGCCAGCAGTTCCCCGCTAGCGGGAGAGGGCGAGCAGTACTTC. Its protein is CASSSPLAGEGEQYF.

V is TRBV6-5 and J is TRBJ2-1; D is perhaps TRBD2 (6 bases). Trimming left V 2 bases short and J 8 bases short, with 7 bases between. The CDR3 totals 12 residues. Looked up from germline, CDR1 is MNHEY and CDR2 is SVGAGI. In DNA form, the CDR3 reads TGTGCCAGCAGTTACCCGGGGGATGAGCAGTTCTTC. It codes for CASSYPGDEQFF.

The chain has TRBV15 and TRBJ2-7, with 8 bases aligning to TRBD1. Trimming removed 4 bases from V and 6 bases from J; junction bases left unmatched: 5. CDR1 is LNHNV and CDR2 is YYDKDF in the germline V gene (reference sequence). The CDR3 has 13 residues. In nucleotides, the CDR3 is TGTGCCACCAGCACCCGACAGGGGCCCGAGCAGTACTTC. Protein sequence: CATSTRQGPEQYF.

This chain joins TRBV27 and TRBJ1-1; 9 nucleotides line up with TRBD1. Germline V CDR1 and CDR2: MNHEY, SMNVEV (reference sequence). The CDR3 contains 14 residues. Trimming cost V 3 bases and J 4 bases; bases outside gene matches: 3. The CDR3 here is CASSLTGGITEAFF. The CDR3 DNA reads as TGTGCCAGCAGTTTGACAGGGGGTATCACTGAAGCTTTCTTT.

This clone was counted a few times. The genes are TRBV2 and TRBJ1-4; weak D call: TRBD1 (5 bases). The CDR3 is 14 residues long. Per the germline V gene, CDR1 is SNHLY and CDR2 is FYNNEI. V gave up 4 bases and J gave up 8 bases, with 14 bases separating them. This CDR3 reads CASSVGQGGEKLFF. CDR3 in DNA: TGTGCCAGCAGTGTTGGGCAGGGAGGGGAAAAACTGTTTTTT.

V and J are TRBV29-1 and TRBJ2-5; no definite D call. The CDR3 covers 12 residues. V gave up 6 bases and J gave up 5 bases, with 13 bases separating them. The germline gives CDR1 SQVTM, CDR2 ANQGSEA. The CDR3 DNA follows: TGCAGCGTCACCGGGTCGGCGGAGACCCAGTACTTC. Translated: CSVTGSAETQYF.

The CDR3 loop is CASSIGSSVYEQYF. CDR3 bases: TGTGCCAGTAGTATTGGAAGTTCGGTTTACGAGCAGTACTTC. This sequence joins TRBV19 and TRBJ2-7, with unresolved D. Germline V lookup: CDR1 LNHDA, CDR2 SQIVND (reference sequence). V gave up 3 bases and J gave up 4 bases, with 13 bases separating them. This CDR3 spans 14 amino acids.

The chain is built from TRBV29-1 and TRBJ2-2; 8 nucleotides line up with TRBD1. Germline loops: CDR1 SQVTM, CDR2 ANQGSEA. The junction had 8 bases not matched to a gene; V was cut back by 8 bases and J by 3 bases. The CDR3 totals 14 residues. In nucleotides, the CDR3 is TGCAGCATAGAGACAGGGGAGCACACCGGGGAGCTGTTTTTT. This translates into CSIETGEHTGELFF.

This chain connects TRBV4-1 to TRBJ2-2, with 11 bases that match TRBD2. Germline V gene lookup returns CDR1 MGHRA and CDR2 YSYEKL. Germline trimming cut 9 bases from V and 4 bases from J; bases unmatched to any gene: 7. The length of the CDR3 is 15 residues. In DNA, the CDR3 is TGCGCCAGTGGAGGACTAGCGGGCCGCACCGGGGAGCTGTTTTTT. Protein product: CASGGLAGRTGELFF.

This sequence joins TRBV7-2 and TRBJ1-2; no reliable D call. This CDR3 spans 12 amino acids. Looked up from germline, CDR1 is SGHTA and CDR2 is FQGNSA. V lost 3 bases to trimming and J lost 8 bases, with 10 bases between them. CDR3 protein: CASSLATEGYTF. The DNA for the CDR3 is TGTGCCAGCAGCTTGGCGACGGAAGGCTACACCTTC.

DNA for the CDR3: TGTGCCAGCAGTCCCGGGTCTGCAACTAATGAAAAACTGTTTTTT. This codes for CASSPGSATNEKLFF. This chain connects TRBV7-8 to TRBJ1-4; no clear D gene. V was trimmed by 6 bases and J by 0 bases, leaving 11 bases between them. The CDR3 has 15 residues. The germline V gene encodes CDR1 SGHVS and CDR2 FQNEAQ.

The CDR3, as DNA: TGCGCCAGCAGCTTGGCGCTCAATGAGCAGTTCTTC. Amino acid sequence: CASSLALNEQFF. The rearrangement uses TRBV5-1 and TRBJ2-1; D gene uncertain. The germline V and J ends were trimmed by 0 bases and 6 bases, with 4 bases remaining between them. Germline lookup yields CDR1 SGHRS and CDR2 YFSETQ. The CDR3 totals 12 residues.

Turning to this clone: The same CDR3 also results from other DNA sequences found in this sample. The chain uses TRBV29-1 and TRBJ2-7; weak D call: TRBD1 (6 bases). V was trimmed by 6 bases and J by 3 bases, leaving 12 bases between them. The CDR3 is made up of 12 amino acids. CDR1 and CDR2 (germline): SQVTM, ANQGSEA. The CDR3 protein is CSVGGGSYEQYF. CDR3 in DNA: TGCAGCGTAGGTGGGGGCAGCTACGAGCAGTACTTC.